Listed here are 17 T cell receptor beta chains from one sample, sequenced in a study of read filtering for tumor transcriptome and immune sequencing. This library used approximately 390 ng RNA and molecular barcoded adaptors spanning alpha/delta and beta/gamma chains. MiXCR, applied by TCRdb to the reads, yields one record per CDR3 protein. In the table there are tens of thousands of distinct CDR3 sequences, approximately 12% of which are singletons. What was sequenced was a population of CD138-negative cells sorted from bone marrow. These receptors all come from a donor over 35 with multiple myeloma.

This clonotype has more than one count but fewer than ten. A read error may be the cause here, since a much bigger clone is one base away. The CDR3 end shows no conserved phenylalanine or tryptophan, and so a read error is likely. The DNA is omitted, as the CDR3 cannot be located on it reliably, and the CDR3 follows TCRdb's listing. This chain's CDR3 is CASSARDSRSSWEV. J is TRBJ1-6 and V is TRBV7-9. The CDR3 length is 14 residues, termini included. The germline gives CDR1 SEHNR, CDR2 FQNEAQ (reference sequence).

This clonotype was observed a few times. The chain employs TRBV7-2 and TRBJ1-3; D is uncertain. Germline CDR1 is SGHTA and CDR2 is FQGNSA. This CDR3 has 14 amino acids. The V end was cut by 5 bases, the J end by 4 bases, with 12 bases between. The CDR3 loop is CASSPLKAGNTIYF. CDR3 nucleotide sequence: TGTGCCAGCAGCCCGTTAAAAGCCGGAAACACCATATATTTT.

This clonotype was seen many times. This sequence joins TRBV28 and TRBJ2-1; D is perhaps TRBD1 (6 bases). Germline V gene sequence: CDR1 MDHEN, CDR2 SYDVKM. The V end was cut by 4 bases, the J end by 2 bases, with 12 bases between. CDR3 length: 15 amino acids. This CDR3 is CASSSQGRAYNEQFF. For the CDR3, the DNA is TGTGCCAGCAGTTCACAGGGTAGGGCCTACAATGAGCAGTTCTTC. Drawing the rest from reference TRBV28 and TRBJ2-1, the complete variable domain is DVKVTQSSRYLVKRTGEKVFLECVQDMDHENMFWYRQDPGLGLRLIYFSYDVKMKEKGDIPEGYSVSREKKERFSLILESASTNQTSMYLCASSSQGRAYNEQFFGPGTRLTVL.

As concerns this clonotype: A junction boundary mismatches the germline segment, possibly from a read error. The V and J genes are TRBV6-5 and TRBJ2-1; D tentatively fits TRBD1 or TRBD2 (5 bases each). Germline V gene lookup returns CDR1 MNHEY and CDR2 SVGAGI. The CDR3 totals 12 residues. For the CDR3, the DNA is TGTACCAGCGGCATGCTGGGGGATGAGCGGTTCTTC. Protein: CTSGMLGDERFF.

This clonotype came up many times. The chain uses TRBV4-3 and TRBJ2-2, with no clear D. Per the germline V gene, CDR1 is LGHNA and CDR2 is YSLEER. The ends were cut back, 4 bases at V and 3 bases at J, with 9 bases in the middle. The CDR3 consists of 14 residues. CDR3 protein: CASSRVSYTGELFF. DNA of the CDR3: TGCGCCAGCAGCCGGGTCAGTTACACCGGGGAGCTGTTTTTT.

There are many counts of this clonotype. CDR3 nucleotide sequence: TGCAGTGCTAGCCCCCTGGGACTTACGGGCTACAATGAGCAGTTCTTC. It is translated as CSASPLGLTGYNEQFF. The chain carries TRBV20-1 and TRBJ2-1, with D possibly TRBD2 on 6 matching bases. The CDR3 contains 16 residues. Between the trimmed V and J ends, which lost 3 bases and 3 bases, there was a span of 18 bases. Germline V gene data show CDR1 as DFQATT and CDR2 as SNEGSKA (reference sequence).

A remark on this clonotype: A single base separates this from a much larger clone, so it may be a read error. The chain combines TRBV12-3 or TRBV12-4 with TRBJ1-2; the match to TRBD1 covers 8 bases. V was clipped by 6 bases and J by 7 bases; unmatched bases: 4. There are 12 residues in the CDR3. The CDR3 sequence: CASSPGGSGYTF. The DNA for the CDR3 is TGTGCCAGCAGCCCAGGGGGCAGTGGCTACACCTTC.

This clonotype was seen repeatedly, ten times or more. CDR3 DNA: TGCGCCAGCAGCTTGGATGCGGGAGAGACCCAGTACTTC. Protein sequence: CASSLDAGETQYF. This chain links TRBV5-1 with TRBJ2-5, with D perhaps matching TRBD2 (5 bases). Germline loops: CDR1 SGHRS, CDR2 YFSETQ. CDR3 length equals 13 residues. Trimming pared 0 bases from V and 4 bases from J, leaving 7 bases between. Full variable domain (remainder filled in from reference TRBV5-1 and TRBJ2-5): KAGVTQTPRYLIKTRGQQVTLSCSPISGHRSVSWYQQTPGQGLQFLFEYFSETQRNKGNFPGRFSGRQFSNSRSEMNVSTLELGDSALYLCASSLDAGETQYFGPGTRLLVL.

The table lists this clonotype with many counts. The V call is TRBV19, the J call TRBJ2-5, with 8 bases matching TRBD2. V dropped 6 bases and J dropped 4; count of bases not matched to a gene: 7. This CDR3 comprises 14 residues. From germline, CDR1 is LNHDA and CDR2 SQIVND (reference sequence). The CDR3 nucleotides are TGTGCCAGTAGGGCTAGCGGGCCTCGAGAGACCCAGTACTTC. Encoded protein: CASRASGPRETQYF.

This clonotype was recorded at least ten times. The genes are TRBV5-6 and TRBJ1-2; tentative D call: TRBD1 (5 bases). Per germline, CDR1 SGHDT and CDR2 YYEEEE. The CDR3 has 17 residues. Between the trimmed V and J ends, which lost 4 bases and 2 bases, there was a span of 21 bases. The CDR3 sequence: CASSLTGADTVNYGYTF. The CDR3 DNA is TGTGCCAGCAGCCTAACAGGAGCCGACACGGTGAACTATGGCTACACCTTC.

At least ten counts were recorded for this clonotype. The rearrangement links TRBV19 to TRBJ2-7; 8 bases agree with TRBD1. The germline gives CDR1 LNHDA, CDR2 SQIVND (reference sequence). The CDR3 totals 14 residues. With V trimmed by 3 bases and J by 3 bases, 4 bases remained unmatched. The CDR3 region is CASSMGQANYEQYF. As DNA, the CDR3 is TGTGCCAGTAGTATGGGACAGGCAAACTACGAGCAGTACTTC.

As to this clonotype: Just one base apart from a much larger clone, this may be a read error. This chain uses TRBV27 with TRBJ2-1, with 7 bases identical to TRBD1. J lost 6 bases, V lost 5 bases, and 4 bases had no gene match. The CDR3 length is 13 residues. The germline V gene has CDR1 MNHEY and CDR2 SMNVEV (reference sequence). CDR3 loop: CASSQQGCNEQFF. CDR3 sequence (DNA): TGTGCCAGCAGTCAACAGGGGTGCAATGAGCAGTTCTTC.

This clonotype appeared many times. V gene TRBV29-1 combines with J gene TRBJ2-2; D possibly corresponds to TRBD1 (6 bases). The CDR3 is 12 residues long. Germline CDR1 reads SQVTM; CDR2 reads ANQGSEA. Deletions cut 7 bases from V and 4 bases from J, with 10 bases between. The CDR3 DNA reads TGCAGCGGGGGGCCGTTCACCGGGGAGCTGTTTTTT. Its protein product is CSGGPFTGELFF.

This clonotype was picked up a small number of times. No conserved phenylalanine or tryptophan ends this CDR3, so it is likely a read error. The chain's CDR3 is CASSKNENQETQYS. CDR3 nucleotide sequence: TGTGCCAGTAGTAAGAACGAGAATCAAGAGACCCAGTACTCC. The chain links TRBV19 to TRBJ2-5; D is uncertain. This CDR3 has 14 residues. Trimming shortened V by 4 bases and J by 2 bases, and 11 bases separated the two germline ends. From germline, CDR1 is LNHDA and CDR2 SQIVND (reference sequence).

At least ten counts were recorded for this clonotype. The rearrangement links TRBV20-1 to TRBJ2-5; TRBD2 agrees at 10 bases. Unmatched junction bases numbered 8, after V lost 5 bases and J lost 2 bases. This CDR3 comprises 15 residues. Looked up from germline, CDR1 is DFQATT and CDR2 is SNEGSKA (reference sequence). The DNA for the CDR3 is TGCAGTGCTTCCCGACTAGCGGGTAGACAAGAGACCCAGTACTTC. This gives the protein CSASRLAGRQETQYF.

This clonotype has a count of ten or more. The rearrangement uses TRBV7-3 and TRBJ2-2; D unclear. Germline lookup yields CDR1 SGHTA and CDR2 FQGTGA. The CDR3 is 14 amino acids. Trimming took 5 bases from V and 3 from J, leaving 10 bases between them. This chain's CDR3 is CASSPDRDTGELFF. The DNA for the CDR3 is TGTGCCAGCAGCCCAGACCGGGACACCGGGGAGCTGTTTTTT.

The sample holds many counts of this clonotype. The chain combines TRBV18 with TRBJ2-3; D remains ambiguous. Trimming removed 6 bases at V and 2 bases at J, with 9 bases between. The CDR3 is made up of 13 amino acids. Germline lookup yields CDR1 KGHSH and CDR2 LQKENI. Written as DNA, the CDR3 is TGTGCCAGCTCCCCGTCTCTCACAGATACGCAGTATTTT. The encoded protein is CASSPSLTDTQYF.